The T cell receptor beta chain under discussion was sequenced for a study of blood T cells in healthy people across ages. A second roughly 6 to 12 cycle PCR used barcoded and J-beta primers. TCRdb analysed the 5' RACE reads with MiXCR anew, one entry per CDR3 protein. The sample gives around 800,000 distinct CDR3 sequences, around a quarter of which show up once; about 3% is in the top ten. Germline CDR1 reads SNHLY; CDR2 reads FYNNEI. The CDR3 contains 15 residues. Deletions cut 5 bases from V and 0 bases from J, with 13 bases between. The sample was also reused in another study, on T cells of mothers and their children.

This chain connects TRBV2 to TRBJ1-2, with D hard to call. The TCR comes from a boy between 10 and 17 years old in good health. Sequences were obtained from blood. The CDR3 DNA reads as TGTGCCAGCAGTTCCAGATCCATTTCTAACTATGGCTACACCTTC. This codes for CASSSRSISNYGYTF.